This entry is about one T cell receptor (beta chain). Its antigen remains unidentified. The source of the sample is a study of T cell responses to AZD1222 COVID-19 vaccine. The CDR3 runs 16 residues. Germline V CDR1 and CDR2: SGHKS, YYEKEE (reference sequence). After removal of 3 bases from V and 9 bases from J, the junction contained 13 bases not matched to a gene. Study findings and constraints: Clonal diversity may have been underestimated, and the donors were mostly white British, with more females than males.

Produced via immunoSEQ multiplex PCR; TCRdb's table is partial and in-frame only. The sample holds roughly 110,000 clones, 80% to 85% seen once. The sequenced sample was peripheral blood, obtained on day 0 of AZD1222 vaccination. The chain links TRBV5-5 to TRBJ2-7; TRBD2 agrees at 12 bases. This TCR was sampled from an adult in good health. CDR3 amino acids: CASSSIGLAGYWLQYF. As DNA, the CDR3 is TGTGCCAGCAGCTCTATCGGACTAGCGGGGTACTGGTTGCAGTACTTC. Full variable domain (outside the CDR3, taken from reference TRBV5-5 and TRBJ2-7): DAGVTQSPTHLIKTRGQQVTLRCSPISGHKSVSWYQQVLGQGPQFIFQYYEKEERGRGNFPDRFSARQFPNYSSELNVNALLLGDSALYLCASSSIGLAGYWLQYFGPGTRLTVT.